Below are 18 T cell receptor gamma chains sequenced from a single sample in a study of human gamma delta and Vdelta1 T cells. For these receptors, no antigen is known. TCRdb called clones from the PCR reads again using CATT. The data hold several thousand gamma-chain clones, with around 50% observed a single time. Sequencing was performed on Vdelta1 gamma-delta T cells from blood grown in culture (DOT cells). The receptor source for this set is a human donor in good health.

The chain combines TRGV8 with TRGJP2. The V gene end was trimmed by 3 bases and the J gene end by 3 bases; junction bases not matched to a gene: 7. CDR1 VENAVY and CDR2 YDSYNSRV come from the germline V gene. The CDR3 runs to 15 residues. CDR3 bases: TGTGCCACCTGGGATCAGGGAGGTAGTGATTGGATCAAGACGTTT. The encoded protein is CATWDQGGSDWIKTF.

The rearrangement joins TRGV10 to TRGJ1 or TRGJ2. TRGV10 is known as an ORF, though its function is uncertain. The CDR3 totals 13 residues. The junction had 8 bases not matched to a gene; V was cut back by 8 bases and J by 3 bases. This chain's CDR3 is CAAWDFSYYKKLF. CDR3 sequence (DNA): TGTGCTGCGTGGGATTTCTCTTATTATAAGAAACTCTTT.

The gene calls are TRGV5 and TRGJ1 or TRGJ2. The V and J ends lost 0 bases and 10 bases, in that order; junction bases with no gene match: 6. Germline V gene data show CDR1 as VINAFY and CDR2 as YDVSNSKD. The CDR3 consists of 12 residues. Written as DNA, the CDR3 is TGTGCCACCTGGGACAGGCCTATAAAGAAACTCTTT. This gives the protein CATWDRPIKKLF.

This clone was recorded a few times. This rearrangement joins TRGV9 to TRGJ1 or TRGJ2. V shed 2 bases and J 8 bases; nucleotides not matched to a gene: 3. The CDR3 has 11 amino acids. Per germline, CDR1 GITISATS and CDR2 ISYDGTV (reference sequence). The CDR3 DNA reads TGTGCCTTGTGGGAGGGGCATAAGAAACTCTTT. This sequence encodes CALWEGHKKLF.

This clone was detected a few times. The V call is TRGV5, the J call TRGJ1 or TRGJ2. V shed 0 bases and J 9 bases; nucleotides not matched to a gene: 2. Germline CDR1 and CDR2: VINAFY and YDVSNSKD. CDR3 length equals 11 residues. Here the CDR3 DNA reads TGTGCCACCTGGGACAGGATTAAGAAACTCTTT. Translation gives CATWDRIKKLF.

Within the sample, this clone is medium-sized. In the same sample, other DNA sequences code for this CDR3. The V and J genes are TRGV5 and TRGJ1 or TRGJ2. This CDR3 has 13 residues. Germline CDR1 is VINAFY and CDR2 is YDVSNSKD. J was trimmed by 7 bases and V by 0 bases; bases with no gene match: 6. In DNA, the CDR3 is TGTGCCACCTGGGACAGGCCACGGTATAAGAAACTCTTT. It specifies CATWDRPRYKKLF.

As to this clone: Different DNA sequences within this sample yield the same CDR3. J is TRGJ1 or TRGJ2 and V is TRGV9. Trimming at V came to 0 bases and at J to 4 bases, leaving 3 bases not matched to a gene. The CDR3 has 13 residues. Germline CDR1 and CDR2: GITISATS and ISYDGTV (reference sequence). The CDR3 protein is CALWEVLYYKKLF. For the CDR3, the DNA is TGTGCCTTGTGGGAGGTGCTGTATTATAAGAAACTCTTT.

In the case of this clone: Since a much larger clone is just one base distant, this may be a read error. This chain joins TRGV2 and TRGJ1 or TRGJ2. V shed 0 bases and J 6 bases; nucleotides not matched to a gene: 5. The CDR3 extends over 13 amino acids. Germline assignment: CDR1 EGSNGY and CDR2 YDSYNSKV. The CDR3 spells CATWDGPFYKKLF. As DNA, the CDR3 is TGTGCCACCTGGGACGGGCCTTTTTATAAGAAACTCTTT.

As for this clone: This same CDR3 is encoded by further DNA sequences in the sample. This chain joins TRGV2 and TRGJ1 or TRGJ2. This CDR3 is built from 12 residues. V was pared by 0 bases and J by 10 bases, with 6 bases of the junction left unmatched. In germline, CDR1 is EGSNGY, CDR2 YDSYNSKV. CDR3 region: CATWDGLGKKLF. CDR3 bases: TGTGCCACCTGGGACGGGCTCGGAAAGAAACTCTTT.

This clone was recorded a few times. The chain has TRGV4 and TRGJP. This CDR3 region has 17 residues. Trimming cost V 4 bases and J 7 bases; bases outside gene matches: 10. Looked up from germline, CDR1 is EGSTGY and CDR2 is YDSYTSSV. CDR3 region: CATWDPRGELGKKIKVF. The CDR3 region has the DNA TGTGCCACCTGGGACCCTAGAGGGGAGTTGGGCAAAAAAATCAAGGTATTT.

The chain employs TRGV5 and TRGJ1 or TRGJ2. Germline V gene lookup returns CDR1 VINAFY and CDR2 YDVSNSKD. V shed 1 base, J shed 5 bases, and the junction held 8 bases outside the gene matches. The CDR3 has 14 amino acids. The CDR3 bases are TGTGCCACCTGGGACAGCCCGCTCGATTATAAGAAACTCTTT. Protein product: CATWDSPLDYKKLF.

Comment on this clone: One end of the junction varies from germline; a read error may be responsible. The chain is built from TRGV9 and TRGJP2. From germline, CDR1 is GITISATS and CDR2 ISYDGTV (reference sequence). The CDR3 totals 19 residues. CDR3 sequence: CALWETLSRRRSSDWIETF. In nucleotides, the CDR3 is TGTGCCTTGTGGGAGACCCTCTCTCGTCGTCGTAGTAGTGATTGGATCGAGACGTTT.

This clone was observed a handful of times. V is TRGV8 and J is TRGJ1 or TRGJ2. Germline CDR1 VENAVY, CDR2 YDSYNSRV. This CDR3 is 12 amino acids long. V lost 5 bases, J lost 8 bases, and 9 bases stayed unmatched. DNA for the CDR3: TGTGCCACCTGGGGGCCCGAACATAAGAAACTCTTT. Protein: CATWGPEHKKLF.

The chain recombines TRGV9 with TRGJ1 or TRGJ2. The CDR3 runs to 14 residues. Germline-derived CDR1 and CDR2 are GITISATS and ISYDGTV (reference sequence). With V trimmed by 2 bases and J by 0 bases, 4 bases remained unmatched. CDR3 DNA: TGTGCCTTGTGGGAGGCTAAGAATTATTATAAGAAACTCTTT. Amino acids: CALWEAKNYYKKLF.

In this sample, this clone turned up a few times. V usage is TRGV9 and J usage is TRGJ1 or TRGJ2. The germline gives CDR1 GITISATS, CDR2 ISYDGTV (reference sequence). Trimming removed 2 bases from V and 0 bases from J; junction bases left unmatched: 7. CDR3 length equals 15 residues. The CDR3 DNA reads TGTGCCTTGTGGGAGGATCGTTGGAATTATTATAAGAAACTCTTT. It translates to CALWEDRWNYYKKLF.

With regard to this clone: The junction departs from the called germline gene at one end, perhaps through a read error. V gene TRGV9 combines with J gene TRGJ1 or TRGJ2. Germline V CDR1 and CDR2: GITISATS, ISYDGTV (reference sequence). The CDR3 is 12 residues long. The CDR3 bases are TGTGCCTTGTGGGACGATTATTATAAGAAAGTGTTC. This gives the protein CALWDDYYKKVF.

V and J are TRGV10 and TRGJ1 or TRGJ2. TRGV10 is filed as an ORF, its function uncertain. This CDR3 contains 14 residues. V lost 8 bases to trimming and J lost 3 bases; unmatched junction nucleotides: 11. The CDR3 sequence is CAAWDYFGYYKKLF. For the CDR3, the DNA is TGTGCTGCGTGGGATTATTTTGGTTATTATAAGAAACTCTTT.

This clone was counted only a few times. Other DNA sequences in this sample translate to the same CDR3. The J gene is TRGJ1 or TRGJ2, the V gene TRGV4. The CDR3 totals 12 residues. The trim removed 0 bases at V and 7 bases at J, leaving 3 bases unmatched. Germline lookup yields CDR1 EGSTGY and CDR2 YDSYTSSV. CDR3 sequence reads: CATWDGRYKKLF. CDR3 nucleotide sequence: TGTGCCACCTGGGATGGGCGATATAAGAAACTCTTT.